The source of this TCR beta chain is a study of T-cell reconstitution after alpha-beta-depleted transplantation in children. The germline V and J ends were trimmed by 4 bases and 0 bases, with 16 bases remaining between them. Germline CDR1 SGDLS, CDR2 YYNGEE. CDR3 length: 16 amino acids. Preparing the TCRbeta library involved the use of unique molecular identifiers. TCRdb reprocessed the PCR reads via MiXCR and lists one record per CDR3 protein. The sample includes about 610,000 distinct CDR3 sequences, over 9.5% of them seen just once. The J gene is TRBJ1-1, the V gene TRBV9, with D uncertain. The clonotype originates from a human donor who donated a stem cell graft to a child with acute myeloid leukemia. Here the sequenced sample was PBMCs from the stem cell graft donor, taken from the stem cell graft. The DNA of the CDR3 is TGTGCCAGCAGCCCCCCCCGGAGCGTTATGAACACTGAAGCTTTCTTT. This codes for CASSPPRSVMNTEAFF.